Each of the 20 T cell receptor beta chains below was sequenced from the same sample in a study of long-term antiretroviral therapy in people with HIV. Sequencing used immunoSEQ v3.0 at survey level. The data were produced by immunoSEQ multiplex PCR, yet TCRdb's version contains in-frame clones alone and is incomplete. The sample lists tens of thousands of clones, roughly 87% occurring once. Sequencing used unsorted PBMCs, obtained 1.1 years before starting antiretroviral therapy. Source of these receptors: a woman in her thirties with HIV.

On this clone itself: At one end the junction does not follow the germline gene, possibly because of a read error. The V and J genes are TRBV6-9 and TRBJ2-7; D uncertain. The CDR3 totals 12 residues. The V gene's germline CDR1 is MNHGY and CDR2 SVAAGI. The CDR3 spells CASSSPPYGQYF. CDR3 DNA: TGTGCCAGCAGTTCTCCGCCCTACGGGCAGTACTTC.

This clone showed up just once. The V gene is TRBV9, the J gene TRBJ1-2; D is possibly TRBD1 (6 bases). V was shortened by 0 bases and J by 3 bases, with 6 bases between the two germline ends. CDR3 length equals 13 residues. CDR1 SGDLS and CDR2 YYNGEE come from the germline V gene. CDR3 nucleotides: TGTGCCAGCAGCGTAGACAGGGACTATGGCTACACCTTC. This gives the protein CASSVDRDYGYTF.

This rearrangement joins TRBV29-1 to TRBJ2-1, with 11 nucleotides matching TRBD2. Per the germline V gene, CDR1 is SQVTM and CDR2 is ANQGSEA. This CDR3 has 16 amino acids. The junction had 12 bases not matched to a gene; V was cut back by 3 bases and J by 8 bases. CDR3 bases: TGCAGCGTTGATCTCCCTAGCGGGGGGCCCCCAGATGAGCAGTTCTTC. It encodes CSVDLPSGGPPDEQFF.

The rearrangement uses TRBV9 and TRBJ2-3; the D call may be TRBD1 or TRBD2 (5 bases each). Trimming removed 0 bases from V and 1 base from J, with 9 bases in between. Germline V gives CDR1 SGDLS, CDR2 YYNGEE. This CDR3 spans 15 amino acids. DNA for the CDR3: TGTGCCAGCAGCGTAGTGGGACCCTGCACAGATACGCAGTATTTT. It translates to CASSVVGPCTDTQYF. Combining the CDR3 with reference TRBV9 and TRBJ2-3 gives the whole variable domain DSGVTQTPKHLITATGQRVTLRCSPRSGDLSVYWYQQSLDQGLQFLIQYYNGEERAKGNILERFSAQQFPDLHSELNLSSLELGDSALYFCASSVVGPCTDTQYFGPGTRLTVL.

The V call is TRBV29-1, the J call TRBJ1-2, with D possibly matching TRBD1 (6 bases). Germline values: CDR1 SQVTM, CDR2 ANQGSEA. The CDR3 has 12 amino acids. V was shortened by 2 bases and J by 7 bases, with 11 bases between the two germline ends. CDR3 sequence reads: CSVERQGPGYTF. In DNA, the CDR3 is TGCAGCGTTGAAAGGCAGGGGCCTGGCTACACCTTC.

The chain couples TRBV30 to TRBJ1-1; the D gene is possibly TRBD1 (6 bases). V lost 2 bases to trimming and J lost 1 base, with 11 bases between them. This CDR3 spans 14 amino acids. Per germline, CDR1 GTSNPN and CDR2 SVGIG (reference sequence). CDR3 in amino acids: CAWSRGGPNTEAFF. CDR3 coding DNA: TGTGCCTGGAGTAGGGGGGGCCCGAACACTGAAGCTTTCTTT. The full variable domain, completed using reference TRBV30 and TRBJ1-1, is SQTIHQWPATLVQPVGSPLSLECTVEGTSNPNLYWYRQAAGRGLQLLFYSVGIGQISSEVPQNLSASRPQDRQFILSSKKLLLSDSGFYLCAWSRGGPNTEAFFGQGTRLTVV.

The chain carries TRBV2 and TRBJ1-3; 11 bases map to TRBD1. V lost 7 bases, J lost 0 bases, and 11 bases stayed unmatched. Germline CDR1 reads SNHLY; CDR2 reads FYNNEI. CDR3 size: 18 residues. In DNA, the CDR3 is TGTGCCAGCACGAGGGACAGGGGGTGGATGCACTCTGGAAACACCATATATTTT. This translates into CASTRDRGWMHSGNTIYF.

This clone was observed a handful of times. V is TRBV5-1 and J is TRBJ1-6; D ambiguous. V gave up 0 bases and J gave up 8 bases, with 12 bases separating them. Germline V gene sequence: CDR1 SGHRS, CDR2 YFSETQ. The CDR3 covers 15 residues. CDR3 sequence reads: CASSLVSGWYSPLHF. The CDR3 nucleotides are TGCGCCAGCAGCTTGGTTTCCGGTTGGTATTCACCCCTCCACTTT.

This sequence joins TRBV19 and TRBJ2-3; D perhaps matches TRBD2 (6 bases). Germline V gives CDR1 LNHDA, CDR2 SQIVND (reference sequence). Between the trimmed V and J ends, which lost 3 bases and 5 bases, there was a span of 15 bases. The CDR3 contains 15 residues. CDR3 region: CASSILMGGRDTQYF. The CDR3 DNA is TGTGCCAGTAGTATTTTAATGGGAGGCCGAGATACGCAGTATTTT.

The chain employs TRBV2 and TRBJ2-7; TRBD1 aligns across 10 bases. Germline V gene lookup returns CDR1 SNHLY and CDR2 FYNNEI. The CDR3 is 16 residues long. The V gene end was trimmed by 7 bases and the J gene end by 5 bases; junction bases not matched to a gene: 14. The CDR3, as DNA: TGTGCCAGCACCCTGGAGGTTAGGGGACAGGGGAACGAGCAGTACTTC. This gives the protein CASTLEVRGQGNEQYF.

V gene TRBV2 combines with J gene TRBJ2-1; no clear D gene. V lost 4 bases to trimming and J lost 8 bases, with 12 bases between them. Germline values: CDR1 SNHLY, CDR2 FYNNEI. CDR3 length equals 13 residues. CDR3 nucleotides: TGTGCCAGCAGTGCTCGGCTAGTCGATGAGCAGTTCTTC. This sequence encodes CASSARLVDEQFF. Full variable domain (remainder filled in from reference TRBV2 and TRBJ2-1): EPEVTQTPSHQVTQMGQEVILRCVPISNHLYFYWYRQILGQKVEFLVSFYNNEISEKSEIFDDQFSVERPDGSNFTLKIRSTKLEDSAMYFCASSARLVDEQFFGPGTRLTVL.

The J gene is TRBJ1-6, the V gene TRBV2, with 8 bases aligning to TRBD1. The junction had 8 bases not matched to a gene; V was cut back by 4 bases and J by 0 bases. The length of the CDR3 is 18 residues. Per germline, CDR1 SNHLY and CDR2 FYNNEI. CDR3 bases: TGTGCCAGCAGTGGCACAGGGGGGCCTGGCTCCTATAATTCACCCCTCCACTTT. Protein product: CASSGTGGPGSYNSPLHF.

This chain uses TRBV27 with TRBJ2-7; no firm D call. Germline V lookup: CDR1 MNHEY, CDR2 SMNVEV (reference sequence). The CDR3 is 16 amino acids. The V end was cut by 2 bases, the J end by 0 bases, with 14 bases between. The CDR3 DNA reads TGTGCCAGCAGTTTACCTGGGCCCAAGAGCTCCTACGAGCAGTACGTC. Translating gives CASSLPGPKSSYEQYV.

The genes are TRBV4-1 and TRBJ1-1; 7 positions agree with TRBD1. V was pared by 1 base and J by 4 bases, with 3 bases of the junction left unmatched. The CDR3 runs to 14 residues. Germline V gives CDR1 MGHRA, CDR2 YSYEKL. This CDR3 is CASSQVAGGTEAFF. CDR3 coding DNA: TGCGCCAGCAGCCAAGTGGCAGGGGGCACTGAAGCTTTCTTT.

The chain uses TRBV29-1 and TRBJ1-1, with no clear D. This CDR3 region has 13 residues. Trimming took 7 bases from V and 7 from J, leaving 19 bases between them. CDR1 and CDR2 (germline): SQVTM, ANQGSEA. DNA of the CDR3: TGCAGCGCGGCTCGGGCGCTTCGTGATGAAGCTTTCTTT. Translation gives CSAARALRDEAFF.

The chain uses TRBV6-9 and TRBJ2-7, with D hard to call. Germline CDR1 is MNHGY and CDR2 is SVAAGI. The CDR3 is made up of 15 amino acids. With 5 bases removed from V and 2 bases from J, the gap between germline ends came to 16 bases. As DNA, the CDR3 is TGTGCCAGCAGTCCCCCCCCAGACCGAGCCTACGAGCAGTACGTC. This sequence encodes CASSPPPDRAYEQYV.

The gene calls are TRBV29-1 and TRBJ1-1; D may be TRBD1 (6 bases). Trimming removed 5 bases from V and 0 bases from J, with 13 bases in between. Germline CDR1 SQVTM, CDR2 ANQGSEA. This CDR3 has 14 residues. Written as DNA, the CDR3 is TGCAGCGTTCCCCCCACAGGGATGAACACTGAAGCTTTCTTT. It yields the protein CSVPPTGMNTEAFF.

V usage is TRBV6-4 and J usage is TRBJ1-6, with D possibly matching TRBD1 (5 bases). Per germline, CDR1 MRHNA and CDR2 SNTAGT. The V gene lost 5 bases and the J gene lost 5 bases, with 16 bases spanning the gap. There are 16 residues in the CDR3. The CDR3 here is CASSSTSEGDNSPLHF. CDR3 in DNA: TGTGCCAGCAGTTCGACCTCAGAAGGGGATAATTCACCCCTCCACTTT.

V usage is TRBV6-5 and J usage is TRBJ2-1, with TRBD1 matching 7 bases. This CDR3 has 16 amino acids. Trimming removed 3 bases from V and 6 bases from J; junction bases left unmatched: 11. Looked up from germline, CDR1 is MNHEY and CDR2 is SVGAGI. The CDR3 bases are TGTGCCAGCAGTTATGGCCGCTCCAGGGGGTCCAATGAGCAGTTCTTC. This encodes CASSYGRSRGSNEQFF.

The chain uses TRBV29-1 and TRBJ1-1; D not certain. V was cut by 2 bases and J by 3 bases, with 16 bases left in between. The CDR3 totals 15 residues. Germline CDR1 is SQVTM and CDR2 is ANQGSEA. CDR3 amino acids: CSVEWESRVYTEAFF. The CDR3 bases are TGCAGCGTTGAATGGGAGTCTAGGGTATACACTGAAGCTTTCTTT. The entire variable domain, with the rest obtained from reference TRBV29-1 and TRBJ1-1, is as follows: SAVISQKPSRDICQRGTSLTIQCQVDSQVTMMFWYRQQPGQSLTLIATANQGSEATYESGFVIDKFPISRPNLTFSTLTVSNMSPEDSSIYLCSVEWESRVYTEAFFGQGTRLTVV.